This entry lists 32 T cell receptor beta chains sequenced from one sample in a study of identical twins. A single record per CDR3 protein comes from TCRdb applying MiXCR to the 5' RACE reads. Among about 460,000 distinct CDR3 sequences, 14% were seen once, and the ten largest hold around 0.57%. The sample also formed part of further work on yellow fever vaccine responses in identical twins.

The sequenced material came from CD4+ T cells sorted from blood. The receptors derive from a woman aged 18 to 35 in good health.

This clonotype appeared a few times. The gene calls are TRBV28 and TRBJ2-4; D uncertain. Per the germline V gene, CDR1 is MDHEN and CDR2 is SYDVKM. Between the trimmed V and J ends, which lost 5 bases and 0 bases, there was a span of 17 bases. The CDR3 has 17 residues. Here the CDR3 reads CASSPSDGGLAKNIQYF. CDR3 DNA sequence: TGTGCCAGCAGTCCCTCCGACGGTGGCCTAGCCAAAAACATTCAGTACTTC.

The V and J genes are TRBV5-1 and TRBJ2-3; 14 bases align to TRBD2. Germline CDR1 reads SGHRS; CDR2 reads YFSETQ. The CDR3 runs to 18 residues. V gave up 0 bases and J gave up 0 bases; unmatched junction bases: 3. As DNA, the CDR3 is TGCGCCAGCAGCTTGGTGGGACTAGCGGGGGCTAGCACAGATACGCAGTATTTT. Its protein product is CASSLVGLAGASTDTQYF.

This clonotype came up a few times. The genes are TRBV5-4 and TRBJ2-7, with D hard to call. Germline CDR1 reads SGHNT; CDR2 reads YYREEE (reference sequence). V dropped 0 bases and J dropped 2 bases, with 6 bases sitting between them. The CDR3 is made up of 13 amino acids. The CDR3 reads CASSLEATYEQYF. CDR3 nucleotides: TGTGCCAGCAGCTTGGAGGCAACCTACGAGCAGTACTTC. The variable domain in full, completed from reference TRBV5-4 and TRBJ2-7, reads ETGVTQSPTHLIKTRGQQVTLRCSSQSGHNTVSWYQQALGQGPQFIFQYYREEENGRGNFPPRFSGLQFPNYSSELNVNALELDDSALYLCASSLEATYEQYFGPGTRLTVT.

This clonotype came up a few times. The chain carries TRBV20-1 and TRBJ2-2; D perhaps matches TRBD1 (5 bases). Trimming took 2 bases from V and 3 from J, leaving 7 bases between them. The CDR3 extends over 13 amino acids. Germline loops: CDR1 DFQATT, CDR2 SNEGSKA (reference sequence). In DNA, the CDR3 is TGCAGTGCTAGACAGGGCCACACCGGGGAGCTGTTTTTT. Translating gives CSARQGHTGELFF.

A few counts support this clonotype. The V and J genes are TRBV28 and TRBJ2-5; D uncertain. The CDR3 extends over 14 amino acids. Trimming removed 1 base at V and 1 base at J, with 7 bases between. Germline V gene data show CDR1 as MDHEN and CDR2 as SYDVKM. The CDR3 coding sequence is TGTGCCAGCAGTTTATCTGTACTCCAAGAGACCCAGTACTTC. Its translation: CASSLSVLQETQYF. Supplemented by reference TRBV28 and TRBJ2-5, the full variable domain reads DVKVTQSSRYLVKRTGEKVFLECVQDMDHENMFWYRQDPGLGLRLIYFSYDVKMKEKGDIPEGYSVSREKKERFSLILESASTNQTSMYLCASSLSVLQETQYFGPGTRLLVL.

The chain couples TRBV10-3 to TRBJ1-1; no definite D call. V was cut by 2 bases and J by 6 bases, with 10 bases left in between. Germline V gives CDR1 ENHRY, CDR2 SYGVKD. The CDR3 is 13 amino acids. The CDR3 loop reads CAISERPVAEAFF. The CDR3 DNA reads TGTGCCATCAGTGAGAGGCCGGTGGCTGAAGCTTTCTTT.

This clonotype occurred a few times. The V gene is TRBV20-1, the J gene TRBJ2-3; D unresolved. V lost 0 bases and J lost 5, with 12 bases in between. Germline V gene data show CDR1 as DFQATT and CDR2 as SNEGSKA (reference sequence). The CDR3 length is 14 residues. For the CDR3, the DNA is TGCAGTGCTAGAGATCCGCGACTTTTAGATACGCAGTATTTT. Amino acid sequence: CSARDPRLLDTQYF.

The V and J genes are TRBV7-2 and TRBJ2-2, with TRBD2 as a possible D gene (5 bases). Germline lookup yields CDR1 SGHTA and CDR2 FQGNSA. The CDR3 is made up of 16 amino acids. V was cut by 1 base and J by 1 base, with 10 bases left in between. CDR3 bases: TGTGCCAGCAGCTTAGAGGCTAGCCGGAACACCGGGGAGCTGTTTTTT. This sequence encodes CASSLEASRNTGELFF.

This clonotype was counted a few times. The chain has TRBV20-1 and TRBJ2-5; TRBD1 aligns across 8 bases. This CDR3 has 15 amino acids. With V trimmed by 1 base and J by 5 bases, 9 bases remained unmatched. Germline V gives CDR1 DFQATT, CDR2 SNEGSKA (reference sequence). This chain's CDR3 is CSARALRDRRETQYF. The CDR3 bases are TGCAGTGCTAGAGCACTCCGGGACAGGAGGGAGACCCAGTACTTC.

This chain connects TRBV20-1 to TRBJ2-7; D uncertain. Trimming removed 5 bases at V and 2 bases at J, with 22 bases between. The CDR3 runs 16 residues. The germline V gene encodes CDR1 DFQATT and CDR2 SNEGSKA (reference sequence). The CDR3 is CSARPGLSLVAYEQYF. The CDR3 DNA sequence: TGCAGTGCTCGACCAGGTTTGAGCTTGGTCGCCTACGAGCAGTACTTC.

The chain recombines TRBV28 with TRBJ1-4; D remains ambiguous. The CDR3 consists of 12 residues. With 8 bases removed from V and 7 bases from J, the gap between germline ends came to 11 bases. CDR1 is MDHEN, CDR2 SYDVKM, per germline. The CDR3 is CASLGFGEKLFF. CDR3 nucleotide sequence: TGTGCCAGCCTCGGGTTTGGTGAAAAACTGTTTTTT.

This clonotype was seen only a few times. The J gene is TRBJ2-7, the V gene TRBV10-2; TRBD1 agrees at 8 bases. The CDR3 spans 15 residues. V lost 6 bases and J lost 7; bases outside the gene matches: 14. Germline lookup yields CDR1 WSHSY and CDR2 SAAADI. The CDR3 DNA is TGCGCCAGCAGCCCAAGACAGGACAGGGCTTGGGAGCAGTACTTC. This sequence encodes CASSPRQDRAWEQYF.

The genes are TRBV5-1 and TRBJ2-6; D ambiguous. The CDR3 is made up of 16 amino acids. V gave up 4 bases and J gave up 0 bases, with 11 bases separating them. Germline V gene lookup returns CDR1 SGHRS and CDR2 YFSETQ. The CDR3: CASSPLVTSGANVLTF. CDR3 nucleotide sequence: TGCGCCAGCAGCCCCCTAGTAACCTCTGGGGCCAACGTCCTGACTTTC.

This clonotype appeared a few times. CDR3 protein: CASSRMQSSYNEQFF. The CDR3 bases are TGTGCCAGCTCACGGATGCAAAGCTCCTACAATGAGCAGTTCTTC. J is TRBJ2-1 and V is TRBV18, with D hard to call. The CDR3 is 15 residues long. Deletions cut 4 bases from V and 0 bases from J, with 10 bases between. The V gene's germline CDR1 is KGHSH and CDR2 LQKENI.

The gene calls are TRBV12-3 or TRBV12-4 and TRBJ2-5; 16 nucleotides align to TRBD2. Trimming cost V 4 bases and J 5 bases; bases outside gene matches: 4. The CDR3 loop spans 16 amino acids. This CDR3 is CASSSGLAGGHETQYF. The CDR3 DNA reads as TGTGCCAGCAGTTCGGGACTAGCGGGAGGGCACGAGACCCAGTACTTC.

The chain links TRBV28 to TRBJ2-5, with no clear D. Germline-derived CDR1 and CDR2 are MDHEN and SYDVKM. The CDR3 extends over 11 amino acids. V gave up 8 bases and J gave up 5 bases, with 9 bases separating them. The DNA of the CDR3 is TGTGCCAGCCAAGCGCGGGAGACCCAGTACTTC. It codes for CASQARETQYF.

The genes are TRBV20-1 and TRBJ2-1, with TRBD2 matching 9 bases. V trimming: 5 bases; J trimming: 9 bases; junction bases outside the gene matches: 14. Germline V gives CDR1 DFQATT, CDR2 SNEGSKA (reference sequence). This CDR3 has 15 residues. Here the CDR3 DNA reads TGCAGTGCTCAAAAGACGGGACTAGCATTCGGTGAGCAGTTCTTC. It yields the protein CSAQKTGLAFGEQFF.

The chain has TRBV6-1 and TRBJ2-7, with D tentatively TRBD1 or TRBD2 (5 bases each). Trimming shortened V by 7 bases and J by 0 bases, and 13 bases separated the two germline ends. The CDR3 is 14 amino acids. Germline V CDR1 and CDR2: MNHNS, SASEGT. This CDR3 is CASTRQRGSYEQYF. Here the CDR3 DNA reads TGTGCCAGCACGCGTCAGAGGGGCTCCTACGAGCAGTACTTC.

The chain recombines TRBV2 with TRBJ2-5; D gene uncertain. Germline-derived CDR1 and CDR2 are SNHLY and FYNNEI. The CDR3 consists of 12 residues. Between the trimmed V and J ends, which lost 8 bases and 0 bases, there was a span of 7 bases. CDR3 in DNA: TGTGCCAGCTTCCGGGACCAAGAGACCCAGTACTTC. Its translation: CASFRDQETQYF.

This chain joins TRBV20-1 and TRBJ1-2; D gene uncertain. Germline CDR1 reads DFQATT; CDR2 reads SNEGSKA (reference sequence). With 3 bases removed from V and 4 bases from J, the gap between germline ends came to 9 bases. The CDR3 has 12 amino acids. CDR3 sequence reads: CSASGLPYGYTF. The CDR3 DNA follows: TGCAGTGCTAGCGGCCTCCCCTATGGCTACACCTTC.

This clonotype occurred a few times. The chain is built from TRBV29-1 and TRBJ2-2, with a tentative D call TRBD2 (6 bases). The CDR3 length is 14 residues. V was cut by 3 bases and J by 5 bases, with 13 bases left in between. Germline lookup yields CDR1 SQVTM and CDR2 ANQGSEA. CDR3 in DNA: TGCAGCGTTGAGCGGGGAATCGGAACCGGGGAGCTGTTTTTT. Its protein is CSVERGIGTGELFF.

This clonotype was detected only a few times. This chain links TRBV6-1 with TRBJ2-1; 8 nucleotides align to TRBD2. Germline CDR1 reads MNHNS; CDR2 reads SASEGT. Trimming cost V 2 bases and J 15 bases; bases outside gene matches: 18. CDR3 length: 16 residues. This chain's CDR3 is CASSESWASGLHGTFF. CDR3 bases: TGTGCCAGCAGTGAATCCTGGGCTAGCGGGTTGCATGGAACGTTCTTC.

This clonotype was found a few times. As DNA, the CDR3 is TGTGCCATCAGTGAGTCGGGGCGGGAGGTTCCCTACGAGCAGTACTTC. Translated: CAISESGREVPYEQYF. The gene calls are TRBV10-3 and TRBJ2-7, with 8 bases that match TRBD2. The CDR3 has 16 residues. V was pared by 0 bases and J by 2 bases, with 6 bases of the junction left unmatched. In germline, CDR1 is ENHRY, CDR2 SYGVKD.

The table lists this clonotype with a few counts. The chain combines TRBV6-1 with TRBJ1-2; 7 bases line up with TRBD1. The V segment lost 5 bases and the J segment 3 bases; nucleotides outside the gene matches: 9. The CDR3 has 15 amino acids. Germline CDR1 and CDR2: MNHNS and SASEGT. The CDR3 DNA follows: TGTGCCAGCAGTCAAAAAACACAGGGGTACTATGGCTACACCTTC. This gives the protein CASSQKTQGYYGYTF.

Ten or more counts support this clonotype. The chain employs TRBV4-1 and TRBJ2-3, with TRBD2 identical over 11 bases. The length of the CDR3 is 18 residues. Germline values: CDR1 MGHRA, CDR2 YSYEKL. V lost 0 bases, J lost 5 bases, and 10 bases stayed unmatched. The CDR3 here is CASSQDYVTSGTLDTQYF. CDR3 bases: TGCGCCAGCAGCCAAGATTACGTGACTAGCGGGACCTTAGATACGCAGTATTTT.

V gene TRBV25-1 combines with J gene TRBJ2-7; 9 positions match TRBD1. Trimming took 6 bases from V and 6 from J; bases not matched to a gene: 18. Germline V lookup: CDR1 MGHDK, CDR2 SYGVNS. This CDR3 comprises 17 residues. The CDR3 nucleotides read TGTGCCAGCAGCTCACACCCGGGACAGGGTCCTCTGAGCGAGCAGTACTTC. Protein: CASSSHPGQGPLSEQYF.

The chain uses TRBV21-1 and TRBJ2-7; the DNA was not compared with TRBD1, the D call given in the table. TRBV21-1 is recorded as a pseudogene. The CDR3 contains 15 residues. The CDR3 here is CASSKERGRAYEQYF. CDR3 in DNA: TGTGCCAGCAGCAAAGAAAGAGGCCGGGCCTACGAGCAGTACTTC.

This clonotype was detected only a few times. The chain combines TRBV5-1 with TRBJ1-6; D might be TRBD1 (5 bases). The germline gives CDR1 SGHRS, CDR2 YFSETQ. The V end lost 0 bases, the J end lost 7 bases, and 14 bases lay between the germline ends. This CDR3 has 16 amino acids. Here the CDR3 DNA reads TGCGCCAGCAGCTTGGAAGGGCCCGGACAAAATTCACCCCTCCACTTT. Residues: CASSLEGPGQNSPLHF.

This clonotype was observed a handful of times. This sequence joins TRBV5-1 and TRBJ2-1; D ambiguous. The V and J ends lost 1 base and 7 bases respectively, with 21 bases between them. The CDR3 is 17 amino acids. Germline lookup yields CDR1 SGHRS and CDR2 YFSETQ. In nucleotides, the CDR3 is TGCGCCAGCAGCTTGCTCTATAAGGGTTCGGGTGGGAATGAGCAGTTCTTC. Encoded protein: CASSLLYKGSGGNEQFF.

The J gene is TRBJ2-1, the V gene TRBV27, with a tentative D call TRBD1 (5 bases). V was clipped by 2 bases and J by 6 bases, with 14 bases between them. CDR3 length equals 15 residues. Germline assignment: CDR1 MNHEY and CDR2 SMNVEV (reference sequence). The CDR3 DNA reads TGTGCCAGCAGTTTACGACTCAATAGGGGCAATGAGCAGTTCTTC. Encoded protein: CASSLRLNRGNEQFF.

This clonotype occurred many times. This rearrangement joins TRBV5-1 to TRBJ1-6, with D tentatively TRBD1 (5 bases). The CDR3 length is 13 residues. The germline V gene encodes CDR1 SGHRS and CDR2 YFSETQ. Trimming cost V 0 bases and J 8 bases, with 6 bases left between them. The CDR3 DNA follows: TGCGCCAGCAGCTTGGTGGGGGATTCACCCCTCCACTTT. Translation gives CASSLVGDSPLHF.

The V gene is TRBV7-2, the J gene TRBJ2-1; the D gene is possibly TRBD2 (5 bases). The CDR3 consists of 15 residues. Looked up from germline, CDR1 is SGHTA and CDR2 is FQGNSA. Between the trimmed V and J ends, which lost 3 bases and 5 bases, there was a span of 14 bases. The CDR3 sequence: CASSLTFRENNEQFF. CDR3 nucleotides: TGTGCCAGCAGCTTGACCTTCCGGGAAAACAATGAGCAGTTCTTC.